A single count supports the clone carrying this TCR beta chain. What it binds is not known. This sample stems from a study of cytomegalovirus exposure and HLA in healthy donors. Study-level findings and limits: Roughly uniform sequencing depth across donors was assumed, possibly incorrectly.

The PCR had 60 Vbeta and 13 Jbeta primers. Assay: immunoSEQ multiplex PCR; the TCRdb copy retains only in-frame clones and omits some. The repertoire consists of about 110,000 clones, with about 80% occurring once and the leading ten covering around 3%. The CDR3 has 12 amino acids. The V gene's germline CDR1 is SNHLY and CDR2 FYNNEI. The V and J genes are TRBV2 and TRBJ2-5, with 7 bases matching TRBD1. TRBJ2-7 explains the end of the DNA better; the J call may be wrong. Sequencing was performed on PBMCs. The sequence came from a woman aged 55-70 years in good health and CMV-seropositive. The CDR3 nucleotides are TGTGCCAGCAGCGTCGGGACAGCCGAGCAGTACTTC. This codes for CASSVGTAEQYF.